The 15 T cell receptor beta chains below were found in one sample sequenced in a study of T-cell memory formation after mild COVID-19. Via MiXCR, TCRdb re-called the 5' RACE reads, giving one row per CDR3 protein. The repertoire holds about 350,000 distinct CDR3 sequences, with about an eighth as singletons. Sequencing was performed on PBMCs or a T cell subset sorted from them (not recorded which). These receptors were obtained from a man in his late teens or twenties who had mild COVID-19 (a few samples of this study predate the infection). Cell type and time point are not known.

This clonotype was observed a handful of times. This chain connects TRBV29-1 to TRBJ2-3; D gene uncertain. V was pared by 3 bases and J by 10 bases, with 11 bases between. This CDR3 region has 11 residues. Germline CDR1 SQVTM, CDR2 ANQGSEA. CDR3 sequence reads: CSVDFGPAQYF. The CDR3, as DNA: TGCAGCGTTGATTTCGGGCCAGCGCAGTATTTT.

There are a few counts of this clonotype. The chain carries TRBV19 and TRBJ2-2, with D possibly being TRBD2 (7 bases). This CDR3 contains 16 residues. Germline-derived CDR1 and CDR2 are LNHDA and SQIVND (reference sequence). Trimming took off 3 bases at V and 3 bases at J, with 14 bases between the two ends. Here the CDR3 reads CASSMVGGPDTGELFF. CDR3 sequence (DNA): TGTGCCAGTAGTATGGTCGGGGGGCCGGACACCGGGGAGCTGTTTTTT. Full variable domain (missing parts from reference TRBV19 and TRBJ2-2): DGGITQSPKYLFRKEGQNVTLSCEQNLNHDAMYWYRQDPGQGLRLIYYSQIVNDFQKGDIAEGYSVSREKKESFPLTVTSAQKNPTAFYLCASSMVGGPDTGELFFGEGSRLTVL.

In this sample, this clonotype turned up many times. The chain recombines TRBV7-9 with TRBJ2-2, with 9 bases that match TRBD1. V lost 8 bases, J lost 1 base, and 14 bases stayed unmatched. Germline V gene sequence: CDR1 SEHNR, CDR2 FQNEAQ (reference sequence). This CDR3 has 18 residues. Here the CDR3 DNA reads TGTGCCAGCTTCGTTAACCCCGGGACAGGGAAGAACACCGGGGAGCTGTTTTTT. Its translation: CASFVNPGTGKNTGELFF.

The sample holds a few counts of this clonotype. This chain connects TRBV25-1 to TRBJ2-7; possibly TRBD2 for D (6 bases). The CDR3 extends over 18 amino acids. Trimming stripped 10 bases from V and 0 bases from J, with 28 bases between. CDR1 and CDR2 from the germline V gene are MGHDK and SYGVNS. For the CDR3, the DNA is TGTGCCACCACCGGGTTCGGGGGTGGTGGACCTCCCTCCTACGAGCAGTACTTC. It is translated as CATTGFGGGGPPSYEQYF.

Only a few counts were recorded for this clonotype. This sequence joins TRBV20-1 and TRBJ2-3; TRBD2 aligns across 10 bases. The CDR3 consists of 14 residues. Trimming at V came to 5 bases and at J to 0 bases, leaving 2 bases not matched to a gene. Germline-derived CDR1 and CDR2 are DFQATT and SNEGSKA (reference sequence). The CDR3 loop is CSALAGGSTDTQYF. CDR3 nucleotides: TGCAGTGCTTTAGCGGGGGGAAGCACAGATACGCAGTATTTT.

The chain combines TRBV7-6 with TRBJ1-3, with D maybe TRBD1 (6 bases). The V gene lost 8 bases and the J gene lost 3 bases, with 17 bases spanning the gap. CDR1 is SGHVS, CDR2 FNYEAQ, per germline. The CDR3 runs 15 residues. This CDR3 reads CASGRGGAGGNTIYF. Here the CDR3 DNA reads TGTGCCAGCGGCCGCGGGGGGGCCGGTGGAAACACCATATATTTT.

The sample holds a few counts of this clonotype. This CDR3 is CAISEYRDGANYGYTF. CDR3 bases: TGTGCCATCAGTGAGTACCGGGACGGAGCTAACTATGGCTACACCTTC. V is TRBV10-3 and J is TRBJ1-2, with D possibly being TRBD1 (5 bases). The CDR3 runs to 16 residues. The V gene's germline CDR1 is ENHRY and CDR2 SYGVKD. V gave up 1 base and J gave up 0 bases, with 12 bases separating them.

This chain joins TRBV7-9 and TRBJ2-3; no clear D gene. V gave up 0 bases and J gave up 0 bases, with 13 bases separating them. The CDR3 is 17 amino acids. In germline, CDR1 is SEHNR, CDR2 FQNEAQ (reference sequence). CDR3 sequence: CASSLARGAPSTDTQYF. The CDR3, as DNA: TGTGCCAGCAGCTTAGCGCGAGGAGCCCCTAGCACAGATACGCAGTATTTT.

Ten or more counts support this clonotype. The chain has TRBV4-2 and TRBJ2-1; 7 bases are shared with TRBD2. The CDR3 has 16 amino acids. V was clipped by 0 bases and J by 6 bases; unmatched bases: 8. CDR1 LGHNA and CDR2 YNFKEQ come from the germline V gene. The CDR3 DNA sequence: TGTGCCAGCAGCCAAGATGCAGACGGGGGGTTCAATGAGCAGTTCTTC. It is translated as CASSQDADGGFNEQFF.

There are a few counts of this clonotype. The chain has TRBV7-2 and TRBJ2-2; the D is unclear. Germline V gene sequence: CDR1 SGHTA, CDR2 FQGNSA. Trimming took 0 bases from V and 0 from J, leaving 11 bases between them. This CDR3 is built from 17 residues. The CDR3 nucleotides read TGTGCCAGCAGCTTAGCGCATGCAGCCGCGAACACCGGGGAGCTGTTTTTT. Its translation is CASSLAHAAANTGELFF.

V gene TRBV6-5 combines with J gene TRBJ2-5, with D uncertain. Looked up from germline, CDR1 is MNHEY and CDR2 is SVGAGI. Trimming cost V 5 bases and J 5 bases, with 15 bases left between them. The CDR3 totals 14 residues. In DNA, the CDR3 is TGTGCCAGCAGTAGATCGACCCGGTGGGAGACCCAGTACTTC. Its protein product is CASSRSTRWETQYF.

A few counts support this clonotype. The chain couples TRBV7-9 to TRBJ1-6, with no clear D. V dropped 1 base and J dropped 3 bases, with 4 bases sitting between them. This CDR3 spans 14 amino acids. Per the germline V gene, CDR1 is SEHNR and CDR2 is FQNEAQ (reference sequence). CDR3 amino acids: CASSLVHYNSPLHF. The DNA for the CDR3 is TGTGCCAGCAGCTTAGTACACTATAATTCACCCCTCCACTTT.

This clonotype was counted between two and nine times. The chain employs TRBV6-2 or TRBV6-3 and TRBJ2-1; no clear D gene. CDR3 length: 14 residues. CDR1 and CDR2 (germline): MNHEY, SVGEGT. The V gene lost 4 bases and the J gene lost 4 bases, with 11 bases spanning the gap. This CDR3 reads CASSFEPEYNEQFF. The DNA of the CDR3 is TGTGCCAGCAGTTTCGAACCGGAATACAATGAGCAGTTCTTC.

This clonotype showed up just a few times. The chain carries TRBV18 and TRBJ1-4; the D is unclear. Trimming removed 6 bases from V and 8 bases from J, with 10 bases in between. From germline, CDR1 is KGHSH and CDR2 LQKENI. The CDR3 totals 12 residues. CDR3 loop: CASSRASEKLFF. The CDR3 DNA is TGTGCCAGCTCCCGTGCAAGCGAAAAACTGTTTTTT. The whole variable domain, filled in from reference TRBV18 and TRBJ1-4, reads NAGVMQNPRHLVRRRGQEARLRCSPMKGHSHVYWYRQLPEEGLKFMVYLQKENIIDESGMPKERFSAEFPKEGPSILRIQQVVRGDSAAYFCASSRASEKLFFGSGTQLSVL.

The V gene is TRBV5-1, the J gene TRBJ2-7, with 8 bases fitting TRBD1. Trimming at V came to 5 bases and at J to 7 bases, leaving 8 bases not matched to a gene. Germline CDR1 reads SGHRS; CDR2 reads YFSETQ. The CDR3 extends over 13 amino acids. This CDR3 is CASRWPGGREQYF. DNA for the CDR3: TGCGCCAGCAGGTGGCCAGGGGGCAGGGAGCAGTACTTC.